This T cell receptor (beta chain) was identified in a study of blood T cell repertoires in COVID-19. Study information: The United States, Italy and Spain provided the acute and convalescent COVID-19 samples. PBMCs, B-cell-depleted T cells, or T cells were the source of the cDNA or gDNA that made up the material.

The authors' processing: Amplification of reference gene primers was used by the study to estimate nucleated cell counts. Profiling relied on immunoSEQ multiplex PCR, and the TCRdb table lists in-frame clones only, not all of them. The DNA gave D and trimming, while V, J and clone size come from that table. Of about 190,000 clones listed, around 90% are singletons. This clone was recorded once. Sequences were obtained from peripheral blood. The sequence derives from a man aged 35-49 years with acute or convalescent COVID-19.

CDR3 bases: TGCGCCAGCAGCTTGGAGGCAAACCGGGGTACAGATACGCAGTATTTT. Translating gives CASSLEANRGTDTQYF. The genes are TRBV5-1 and TRBJ2-3, with a possible D match to TRBD2 (5 bases). Between the trimmed V and J ends, which lost 0 bases and 3 bases, there was a span of 14 bases. The CDR3 has 16 residues. Germline V gene lookup returns CDR1 SGHRS and CDR2 YFSETQ.